The sequence of this TCR beta chain was determined in a study of blood T cell repertoires in COVID-19. Germline V gene sequence: CDR1 LGHNT, CDR2 FRNRAP. The ends were cut back, 6 bases at V and 4 bases at J, with 6 bases in the middle. The CDR3 totals 12 residues. Assay used: immunoSEQ multiplex PCR; TCRdb lists only in-frame clones, some missing. The sample lists fewer than 150,000 clones, 88% occurring once. This receptor was taken from a woman in her forties or fifties with active or convalescent COVID-19. The material sequenced was peripheral blood. The rearrangement links TRBV12-5 to TRBJ2-2; D gene ambiguous. CDR3 in DNA: TGTGCTAGTGGCATCCCCACCGGGGAGCTGTTTTTT. Translated, it gives CASGIPTGELFF.